This TCR beta chain is drawn from a study of Graves' ophthalmopathy and Graves' hyperthyroidism. Across the study: Peripheral blood was collected at initial diagnosis, before any treatment. General study points: In blood, most expanded thyroid clonotypes above 0.001 frequency were also detected. Ophthalmopathy was separated from stable hyperthyroidism by a 13-signature model with 87.88% sensitivity and about 79% specificity.

The authors amplified TCR beta CDR3 regions, and they did so from RNA transcripts for repertoire sequencing. A first-round RT-PCR used HTBI primers, followed by a second-round multiplex PCR. TCRdb passed the multiplex PCR reads through MiXCR, listing each CDR3 protein once. Of about 480,000 distinct CDR3 sequences in the sample, approximately 15% were seen once. Under 3 months in duration, the ophthalmopathy in affected donors had moderate-to-severe activity, CAS ≥3 and NOSPECS ≥4. This clonotype was seen ten or more times. Its target is not known. CDR3 length: 13 amino acids. Trimming removed 2 bases at V and 5 bases at J, with 9 bases between. Looked up from germline, CDR1 is SGHAT and CDR2 is FQDESV (reference sequence).

Sequenced: blood. The receptor's source is a young woman with Graves' ophthalmopathy. The chain combines TRBV11-1 with TRBJ1-1; D is unclear. CDR3 loop: CASSLTARTEAFF. The CDR3 DNA sequence: TGTGCCAGCAGCTTAACAGCGAGAACTGAAGCTTTCTTT.